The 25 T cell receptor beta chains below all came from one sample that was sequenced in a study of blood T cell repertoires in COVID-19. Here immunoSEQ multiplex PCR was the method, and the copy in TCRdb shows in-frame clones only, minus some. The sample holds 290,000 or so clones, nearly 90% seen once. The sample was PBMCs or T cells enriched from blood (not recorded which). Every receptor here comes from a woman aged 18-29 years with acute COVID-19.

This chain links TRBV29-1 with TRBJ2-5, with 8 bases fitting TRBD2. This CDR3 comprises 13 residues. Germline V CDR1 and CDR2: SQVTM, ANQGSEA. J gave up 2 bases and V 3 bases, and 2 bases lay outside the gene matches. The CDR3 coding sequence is TGCAGCGTTGAGGCGGGGGGACAAGAGACCCAGTACTTC. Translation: CSVEAGGQETQYF.

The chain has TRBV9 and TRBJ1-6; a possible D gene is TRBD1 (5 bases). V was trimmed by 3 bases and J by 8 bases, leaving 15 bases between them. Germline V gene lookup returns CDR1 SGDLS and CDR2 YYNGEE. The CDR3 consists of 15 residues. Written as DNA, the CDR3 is TGTGCCAGCAGCGCTAGAGGCTCGGGGGATTCACCCCTCCACTTT. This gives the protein CASSARGSGDSPLHF.

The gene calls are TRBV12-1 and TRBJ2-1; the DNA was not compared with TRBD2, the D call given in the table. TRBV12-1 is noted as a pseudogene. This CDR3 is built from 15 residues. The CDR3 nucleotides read TGTGCCAGCAGCTTTATTCGCGGGGGGTACAATGAGCAGTTCTTC. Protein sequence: CASSFIRGGYNEQFF.

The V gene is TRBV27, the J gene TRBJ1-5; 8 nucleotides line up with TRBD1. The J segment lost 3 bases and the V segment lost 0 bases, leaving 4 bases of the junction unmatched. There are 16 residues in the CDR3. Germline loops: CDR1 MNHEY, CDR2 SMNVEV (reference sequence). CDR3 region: CASSLSTDRVNQPQHF. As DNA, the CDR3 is TGTGCCAGCAGTTTATCGACGGACAGGGTCAATCAGCCCCAGCATTTT.

The CDR3 region has the DNA TGTGCCAGTCAACCTCTAGCGGGACTTGTAATCTCCTACGAGCAGTACTTC. It encodes CASQPLAGLVISYEQYF. This rearrangement joins TRBV27 to TRBJ2-7; 9 bases align to TRBD2. The CDR3 consists of 17 residues. From germline, CDR1 is MNHEY and CDR2 SMNVEV (reference sequence). V lost 9 bases and J lost 0; bases outside the gene matches: 15.

CDR3 DNA sequence: TGTGCCAGCAGCCGCCCCGACAGGGACGCTGATGGCTACACCTTC. Its protein is CASSRPDRDADGYTF. V usage is TRBV28 and J usage is TRBJ1-2, with 7 bases fitting TRBD1. The germline V gene encodes CDR1 MDHEN and CDR2 SYDVKM. V was clipped by 6 bases and J by 6 bases; unmatched bases: 13. The CDR3 runs to 15 residues.

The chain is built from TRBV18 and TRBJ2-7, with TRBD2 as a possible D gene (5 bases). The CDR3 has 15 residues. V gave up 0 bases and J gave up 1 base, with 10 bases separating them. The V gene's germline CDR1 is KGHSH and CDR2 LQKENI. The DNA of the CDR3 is TGTGCCAGCTCACCACCTAGCGATACTTCCTACGAGCAGTACTTC. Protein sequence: CASSPPSDTSYEQYF.

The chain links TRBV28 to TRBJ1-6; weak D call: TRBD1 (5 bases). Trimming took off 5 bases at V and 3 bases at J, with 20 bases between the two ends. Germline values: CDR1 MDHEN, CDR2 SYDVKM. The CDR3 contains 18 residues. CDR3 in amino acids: CASSPAGRGVNYNSPLHF. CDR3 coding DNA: TGTGCCAGCAGTCCTGCGGGGAGGGGTGTGAACTATAATTCACCCCTCCACTTT.

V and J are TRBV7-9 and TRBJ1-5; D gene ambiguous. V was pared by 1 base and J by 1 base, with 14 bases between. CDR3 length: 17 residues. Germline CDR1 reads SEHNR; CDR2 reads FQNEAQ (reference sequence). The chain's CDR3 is CASSLGAWGVSNQPQHF. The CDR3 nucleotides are TGTGCCAGCAGCTTAGGGGCCTGGGGAGTGAGCAATCAGCCCCAGCATTTT.

This chain's CDR3 is CSASEPLEQFF. The CDR3 DNA follows: TGCAGTGCTAGTGAGCCCCTAGAGCAGTTCTTC. The chain combines TRBV20-1 with TRBJ2-1; D is ambiguous. Germline V gives CDR1 DFQATT, CDR2 SNEGSKA (reference sequence). The CDR3 sequence is 11 residues long. Trimming left V 3 bases short and J 10 bases short, with 10 bases between.

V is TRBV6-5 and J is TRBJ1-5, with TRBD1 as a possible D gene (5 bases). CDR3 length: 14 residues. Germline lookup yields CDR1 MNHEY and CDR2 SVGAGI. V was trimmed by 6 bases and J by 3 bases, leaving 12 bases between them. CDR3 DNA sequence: TGTGCCAGCAGGCCTACAGGTTTCAATCAGCCCCAGCATTTT. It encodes CASRPTGFNQPQHF.

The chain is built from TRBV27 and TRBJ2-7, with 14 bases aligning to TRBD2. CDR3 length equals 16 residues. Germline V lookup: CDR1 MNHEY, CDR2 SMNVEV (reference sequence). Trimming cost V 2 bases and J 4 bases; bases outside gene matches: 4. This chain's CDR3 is CASSLRGLAGVYEQYF. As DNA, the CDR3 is TGTGCCAGCAGTTTAAGGGGACTAGCGGGAGTGTACGAGCAGTACTTC.

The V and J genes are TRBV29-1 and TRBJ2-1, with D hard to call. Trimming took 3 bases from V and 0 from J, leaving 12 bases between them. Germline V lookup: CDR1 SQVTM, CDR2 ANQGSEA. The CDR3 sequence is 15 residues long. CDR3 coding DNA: TGCAGCGTTGATTGGCCAGCGAGCTCCTACAATGAGCAGTTCTTC. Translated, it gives CSVDWPASSYNEQFF.

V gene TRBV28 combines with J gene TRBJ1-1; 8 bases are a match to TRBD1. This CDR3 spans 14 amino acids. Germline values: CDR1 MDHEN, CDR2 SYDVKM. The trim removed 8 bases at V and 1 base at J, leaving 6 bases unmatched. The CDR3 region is CASLSGTGNTEAFF. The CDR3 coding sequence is TGTGCCAGCCTTTCCGGGACAGGGAACACTGAAGCTTTCTTT.

The DNA for the CDR3 is TGTGCCAGCAGCAGGAGGGGGGGACAGGGCATGTCGCAGTACTTC. Amino acid sequence: CASSRRGGQGMSQYF. The V gene is TRBV9, the J gene TRBJ2-7, with TRBD1 identical over 9 bases. The CDR3 contains 15 residues. The trim removed 4 bases at V and 9 bases at J, leaving 14 bases unmatched. The germline CDR1 and CDR2 sequences are SGDLS and YYNGEE. Combining the CDR3 with reference TRBV9 and TRBJ2-7 gives the whole variable domain DSGVTQTPKHLITATGQRVTLRCSPRSGDLSVYWYQQSLDQGLQFLIQYYNGEERAKGNILERFSAQQFPDLHSELNLSSLELGDSALYFCASSRRGGQGMSQYFGPGTRLTVT.

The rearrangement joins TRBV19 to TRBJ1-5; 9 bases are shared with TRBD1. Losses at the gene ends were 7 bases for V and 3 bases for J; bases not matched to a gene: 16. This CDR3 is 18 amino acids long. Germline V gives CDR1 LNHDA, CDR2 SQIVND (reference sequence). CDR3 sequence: CASNSHRGPSPFNQPQHF. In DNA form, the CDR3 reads TGTGCCAGTAATTCCCACAGGGGGCCCAGCCCTTTCAATCAGCCCCAGCATTTT.

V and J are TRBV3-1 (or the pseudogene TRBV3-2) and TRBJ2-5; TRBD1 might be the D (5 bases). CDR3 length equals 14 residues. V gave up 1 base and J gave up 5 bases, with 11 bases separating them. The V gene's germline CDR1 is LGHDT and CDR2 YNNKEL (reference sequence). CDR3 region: CASSQVLGAETQYF. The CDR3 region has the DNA TGTGCCAGCAGCCAAGTCTTAGGGGCGGAGACCCAGTACTTC.

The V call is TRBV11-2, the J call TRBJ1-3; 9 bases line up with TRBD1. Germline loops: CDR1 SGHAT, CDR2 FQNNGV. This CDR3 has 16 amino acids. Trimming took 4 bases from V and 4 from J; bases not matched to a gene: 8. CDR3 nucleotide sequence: TGTGCCAGCAGCTCGATACAGGGGGCGCGCGGAAACACCATATATTTT. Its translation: CASSSIQGARGNTIYF.

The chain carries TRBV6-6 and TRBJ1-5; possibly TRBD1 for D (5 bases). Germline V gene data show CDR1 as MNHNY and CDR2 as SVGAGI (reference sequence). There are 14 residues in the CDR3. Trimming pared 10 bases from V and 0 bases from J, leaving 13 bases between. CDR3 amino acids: CATWGDFSNQPQHF. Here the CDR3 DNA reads TGTGCCACCTGGGGGGATTTTAGCAATCAGCCCCAGCATTTT.

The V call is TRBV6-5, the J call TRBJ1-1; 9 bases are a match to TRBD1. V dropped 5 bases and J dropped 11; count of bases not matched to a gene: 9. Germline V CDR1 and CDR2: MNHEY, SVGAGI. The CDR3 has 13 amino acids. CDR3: CASSRGQGVEAFF. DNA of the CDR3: TGTGCCAGCAGTCGGGGACAGGGAGTAGAGGCTTTCTTT.

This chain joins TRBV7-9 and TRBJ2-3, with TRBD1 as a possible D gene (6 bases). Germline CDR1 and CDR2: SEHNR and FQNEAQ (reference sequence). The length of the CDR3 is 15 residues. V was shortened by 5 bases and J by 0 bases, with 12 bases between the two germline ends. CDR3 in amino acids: CASSLTGLSTDTQYF. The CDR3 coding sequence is TGTGCCAGCAGCCTGACAGGATTGAGCACAGATACGCAGTATTTT.

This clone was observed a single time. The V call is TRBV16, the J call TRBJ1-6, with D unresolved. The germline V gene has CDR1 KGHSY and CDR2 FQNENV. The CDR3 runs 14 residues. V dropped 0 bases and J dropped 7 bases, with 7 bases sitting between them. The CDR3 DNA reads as TGTGCCAGCAGCCAATCTGGAGAGAATTCACCCCTCCACTTT. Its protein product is CASSQSGENSPLHF.

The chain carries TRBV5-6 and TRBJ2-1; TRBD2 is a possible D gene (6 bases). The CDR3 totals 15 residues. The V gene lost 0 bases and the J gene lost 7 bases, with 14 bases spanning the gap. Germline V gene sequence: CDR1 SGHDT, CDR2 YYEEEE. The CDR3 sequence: CASSLASGLRNEQFF. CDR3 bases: TGTGCCAGCAGCTTGGCATCGGGACTTCGAAATGAGCAGTTCTTC.

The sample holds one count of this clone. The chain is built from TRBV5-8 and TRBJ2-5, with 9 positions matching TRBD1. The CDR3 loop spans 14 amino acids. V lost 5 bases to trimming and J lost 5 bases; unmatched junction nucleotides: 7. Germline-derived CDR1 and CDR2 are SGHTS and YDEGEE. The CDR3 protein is CASRQTGGSETQYF. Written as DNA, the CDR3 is TGTGCCAGCAGACAGACAGGGGGTAGCGAGACCCAGTACTTC.

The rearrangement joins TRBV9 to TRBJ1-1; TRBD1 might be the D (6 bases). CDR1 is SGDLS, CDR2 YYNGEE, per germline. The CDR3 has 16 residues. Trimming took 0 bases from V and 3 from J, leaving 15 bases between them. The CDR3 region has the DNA TGTGCCAGCAGCGTAGTCCTCGGGGGGGCTGACACTGAAGCTTTCTTT. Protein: CASSVVLGGADTEAFF.